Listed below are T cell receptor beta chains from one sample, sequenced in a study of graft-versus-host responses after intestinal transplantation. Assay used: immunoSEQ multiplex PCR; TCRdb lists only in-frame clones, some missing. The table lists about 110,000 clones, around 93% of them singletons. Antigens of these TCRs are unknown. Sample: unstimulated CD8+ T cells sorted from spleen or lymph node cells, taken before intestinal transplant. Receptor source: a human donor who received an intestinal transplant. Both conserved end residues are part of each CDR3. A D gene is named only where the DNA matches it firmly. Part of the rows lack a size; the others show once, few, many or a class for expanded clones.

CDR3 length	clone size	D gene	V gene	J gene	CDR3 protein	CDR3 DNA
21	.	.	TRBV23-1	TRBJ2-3	CASSHHRQTGSRLYSTDTQYF	TGCGCCAGCAGTCATCACAGACAAACAGGGAGCCGACTATATAGCACAGATACGCAGTATTTT
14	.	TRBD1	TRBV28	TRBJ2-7	CASSFRQGAWEQYF	TGTGCCAGCAGTTTTCGGCAGGGGGCATGGGAGCAGTACTTC
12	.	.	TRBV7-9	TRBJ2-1	CASSFGNNEQFF	TGTGCCAGCAGCTTTGGTAACAATGAGCAGTTCTTC
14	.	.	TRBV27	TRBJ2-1	CASSLLGSGNEQFF	TGTGCCAGCAGTTTATTAGGGAGCGGCAATGAGCAGTTCTTC
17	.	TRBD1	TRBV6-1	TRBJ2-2	CASSEVGTGMFTGELFF	TGTGCCAGCAGTGAAGTGGGGACAGGGATGTTCACCGGGGAGCTGTTTTTT
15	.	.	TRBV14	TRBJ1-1	CASSQAEGLWAEAFF	TGTGCCAGCAGCCAAGCCGAGGGATTGTGGGCTGAAGCTTTCTTT
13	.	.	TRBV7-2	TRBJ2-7	CASSPGTVYEQYF	TGTGCCAGCAGCCCGGGGACCGTCTACGAGCAGTACTTC
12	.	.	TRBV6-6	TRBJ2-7	CANSAGAYEQYF	TGTGCCAACAGTGCGGGGGCGTACGAGCAGTACTTC
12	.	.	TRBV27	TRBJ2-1	CASSPAYNEQFF	TGTGCCAGCAGTCCGGCGTACAATGAGCAGTTCTTC
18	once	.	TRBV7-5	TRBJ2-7	CARSLSGKPYSLFYEQYF	TGTGCCAGAAGCTTAAGCGGAAAGCCATACTCTCTTTTCTACGAGCAGTACTTC
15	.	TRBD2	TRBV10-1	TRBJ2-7	CASSGSSGSSYEQYF	TGCGCCAGCAGTGGATCCAGCGGGAGTTCCTACGAGCAGTACTTC
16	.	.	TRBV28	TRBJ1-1	CASCWNGALMNTEAFF	TGTGCCAGCTGTTGGAACGGGGCCCTCATGAACACTGAAGCTTTCTTT
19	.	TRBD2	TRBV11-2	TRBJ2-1	CASSLGGGIAVQNGNEQFF	TGTGCCAGCAGCTTAGGGGGGGGTATAGCGGTCCAAAACGGCAATGAGCAGTTCTTC
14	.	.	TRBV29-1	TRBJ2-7	CSVESLGENYEQYF	TGCAGCGTTGAATCTCTCGGGGAAAACTACGAGCAGTACTTC
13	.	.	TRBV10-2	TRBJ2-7	CASSVFGEGEQYF	TGCGCCAGCAGTGTCTTTGGAGAGGGCGAGCAGTACTTC
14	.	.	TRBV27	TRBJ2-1	CASSFGRYHNEQFF	TGTGCCAGCAGTTTTGGGCGGTACCACAATGAGCAGTTCTTC
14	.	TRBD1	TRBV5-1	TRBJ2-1	CASSLEGARDEQFF	TGCGCCAGCAGCTTGGAGGGGGCGCGTGATGAGCAGTTCTTC
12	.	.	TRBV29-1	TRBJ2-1	CSGSGSYNEQFF	TGCAGCGGTAGCGGCTCCTACAATGAGCAGTTCTTC
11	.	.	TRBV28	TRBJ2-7	CASRISYEQYF	TGTGCCAGCAGGATATCCTACGAGCAGTACTTC
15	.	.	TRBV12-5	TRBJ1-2	CASGFSLLSRDGYTF	TGTGCTAGTGGTTTTTCCCTTCTATCCCGGGATGGCTACACCTTC
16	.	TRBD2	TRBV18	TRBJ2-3	CASSPTVGRRADTQYF	TGTGCCAGCTCACCCACGGTCGGGAGGAGGGCAGATACGCAGTATTTT
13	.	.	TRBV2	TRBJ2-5	CATERVARETQYF	TGTGCCACTGAGAGGGTGGCCCGGGAGACCCAGTACTTC
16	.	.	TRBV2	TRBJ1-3	CASSEAHPTSGNTIYF	TGTGCCAGCAGTGAAGCGCACCCGACCTCTGGAAACACCATATATTTT
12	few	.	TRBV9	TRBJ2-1	CASSVEGNEQFF	TGTGCCAGCAGCGTAGAGGGGAATGAGCAGTTCTTC
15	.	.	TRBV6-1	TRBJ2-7	CASSDPAQGTYEQYF	TGTGCCAGCAGTGACCCCGCGCAGGGCACCTACGAGCAGTACTTC
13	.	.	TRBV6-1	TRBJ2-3	CAAWDTSTDTQYF	TGTGCCGCATGGGACACCTCCACAGATACGCAGTATTTT
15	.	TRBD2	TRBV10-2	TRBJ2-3	CASSVASGSTDTQYF	TGCGCCAGCAGTGTAGCAAGCGGGAGTACAGATACGCAGTATTTT
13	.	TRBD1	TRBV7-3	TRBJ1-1	CASSPTGGTEAFF	TGTGCCAGCAGTCCGACAGGGGGCACTGAAGCTTTCTTT
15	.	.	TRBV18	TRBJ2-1	CASSSYPYGNNEQFF	TGTGCCAGCTCCTCGTACCCTTATGGCAACAATGAGCAGTTCTTC
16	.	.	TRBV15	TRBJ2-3	CATSRDSAGTTDTQYF	TGTGCCACCAGCAGAGATAGTGCGGGAACCACAGATACGCAGTATTTT
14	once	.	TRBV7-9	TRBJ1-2	CASSLVRSNYGYTF	TGTGCCAGCAGCTTAGTTCGATCTAACTATGGCTACACCTTC
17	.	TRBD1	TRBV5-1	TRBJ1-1	CASSFIPSLDRGSEAFF	TGCGCCAGCAGCTTCATACCGTCCCTGGACAGGGGTTCTGAAGCTTTCTTT
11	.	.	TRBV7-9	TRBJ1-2	CASSSFHGYTF	TGTGCCAGCAGCTCCTTTCATGGCTACACCTTC
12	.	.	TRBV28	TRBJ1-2	CASSLSPIGYTF	TGTGCCAGCAGTTTAAGCCCGATCGGCTACACCTTC
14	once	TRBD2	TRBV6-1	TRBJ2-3	CASSDGLAADTQYF	TGTGCCAGCAGCGATGGACTAGCGGCAGATACGCAGTATTTT
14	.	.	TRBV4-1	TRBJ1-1	CASSQGRLNTEAFF	TGCGCCAGCAGCCAGGGGCGCTTGAACACTGAAGCTTTCTTT
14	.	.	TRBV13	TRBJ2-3	CASSPRTSTDTQYF	TGTGCCAGCAGCCCCCGGACTAGCACAGATACGCAGTATTTT
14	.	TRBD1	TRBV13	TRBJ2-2	CASSWTGFAGELFF	TGTGCCAGCAGCTGGACAGGGTTTGCCGGGGAGCTGTTTTTT
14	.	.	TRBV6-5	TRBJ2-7	CASSPTRYFLEQYF	TGTGCCAGCAGTCCCACTAGGTACTTCCTCGAGCAGTACTTC
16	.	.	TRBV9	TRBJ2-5	CASSASTGPLRETQYF	TGTGCCAGCAGCGCCTCCACGGGACCCCTGCGGGAGACCCAGTACTTC
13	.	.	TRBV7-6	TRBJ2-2	CASSFTGHGELFF	TGTGCCAGCAGCTTTACAGGGCACGGGGAGCTGTTTTTT
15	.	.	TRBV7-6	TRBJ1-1	CASSLVASLNTEAFF	TGTGCCAGCAGCTTAGTAGCGTCGTTGAACACTGAAGCTTTCTTT
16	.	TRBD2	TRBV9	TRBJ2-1	CASSPRGGGVDNEQFF	TGTGCCAGCAGCCCCCGCGGGGGGGGAGTGGACAATGAGCAGTTCTTC
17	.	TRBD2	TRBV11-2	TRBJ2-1	CASSLRSGTSRYNEQFF	TGTGCCAGCAGCTTACGTTCCGGGACTAGCAGATACAATGAGCAGTTCTTC
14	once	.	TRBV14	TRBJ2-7	CASSKAVSTYEQYF	TGTGCCAGCAGCAAAGCGGTCAGCACCTACGAGCAGTACTTC
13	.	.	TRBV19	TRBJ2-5	CASSIDLGETQYF	TGTGCCAGTAGTATAGATCTGGGGGAGACCCAGTACTTC
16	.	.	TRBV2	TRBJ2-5	CASSEAHSGRGETQYF	TGTGCCAGCAGTGAAGCGCATTCAGGGAGAGGGGAGACCCAGTACTTC
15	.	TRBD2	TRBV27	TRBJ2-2	CASSLASGNTGELFF	TGTGCCAGCAGTTTGGCTAGCGGGAACACCGGGGAGCTGTTTTTT
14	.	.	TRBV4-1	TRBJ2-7	CASSPRDGGYEQYF	TGCGCCAGCAGCCCCAGGGACGGTGGCTACGAGCAGTACTTC
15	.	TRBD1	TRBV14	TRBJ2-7	CASSPMDRARNEQYF	TGTGCCAGCAGCCCAATGGACAGGGCCCGGAACGAGCAGTACTTC
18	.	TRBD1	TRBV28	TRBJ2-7	CASSLPTTGTGVYYEQYF	TGTGCCAGCAGTTTACCCACGACCGGGACAGGGGTTTACTACGAGCAGTACTTC
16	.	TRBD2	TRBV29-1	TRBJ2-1	CSVAPGFLAGVYEQFF	TGCAGCGTGGCACCTGGTTTTCTAGCGGGAGTCTATGAGCAGTTCTTC
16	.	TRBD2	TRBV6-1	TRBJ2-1	CASSASGRARYNEQFF	TGTGCCAGCAGTGCTAGCGGGAGGGCCCGCTACAATGAGCAGTTCTTC
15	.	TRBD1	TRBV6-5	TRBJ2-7	CASSLSGTGSAEQYF	TGTGCCAGCAGTCTTTCCGGGACAGGGTCGGCCGAGCAGTACTTC
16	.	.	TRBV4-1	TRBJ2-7	CASSSGPDTSSYEQYF	TGCGCCAGCAGCTCAGGCCCGGACACATCTAGCTACGAGCAGTACTTC
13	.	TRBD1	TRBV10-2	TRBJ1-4	CASKGAANEKLFF	TGCGCCAGCAAGGGGGCGGCTAATGAAAAACTGTTTTTT
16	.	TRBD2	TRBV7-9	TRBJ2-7	CASRPGRTSGAYEQYF	TGTGCCAGCAGGCCCGGCCGGACTAGCGGAGCCTACGAGCAGTACTTC